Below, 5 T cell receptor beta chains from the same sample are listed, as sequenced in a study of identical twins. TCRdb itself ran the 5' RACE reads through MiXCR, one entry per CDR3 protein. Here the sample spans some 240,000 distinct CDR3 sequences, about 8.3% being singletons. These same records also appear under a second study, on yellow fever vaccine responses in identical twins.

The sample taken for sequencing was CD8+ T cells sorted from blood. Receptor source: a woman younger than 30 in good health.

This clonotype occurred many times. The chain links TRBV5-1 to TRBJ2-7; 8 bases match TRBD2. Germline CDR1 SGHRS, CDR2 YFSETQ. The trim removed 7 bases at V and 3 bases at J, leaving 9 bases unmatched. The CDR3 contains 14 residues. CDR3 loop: CASHSGGDDYEQYF. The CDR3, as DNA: TGCGCCAGCCACTCGGGAGGGGACGACTACGAGCAGTACTTC.

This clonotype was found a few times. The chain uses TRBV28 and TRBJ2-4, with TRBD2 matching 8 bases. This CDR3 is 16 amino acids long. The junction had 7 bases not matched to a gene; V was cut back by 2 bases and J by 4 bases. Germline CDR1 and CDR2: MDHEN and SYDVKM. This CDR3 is CASSLDGGRRKNIQYF. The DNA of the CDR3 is TGTGCCAGCAGTTTAGACGGCGGGAGGAGGAAAAACATTCAGTACTTC. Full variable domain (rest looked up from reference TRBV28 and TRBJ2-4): DVKVTQSSRYLVKRTGEKVFLECVQDMDHENMFWYRQDPGLGLRLIYFSYDVKMKEKGDIPEGYSVSREKKERFSLILESASTNQTSMYLCASSLDGGRRKNIQYFGAGTRLSVL.

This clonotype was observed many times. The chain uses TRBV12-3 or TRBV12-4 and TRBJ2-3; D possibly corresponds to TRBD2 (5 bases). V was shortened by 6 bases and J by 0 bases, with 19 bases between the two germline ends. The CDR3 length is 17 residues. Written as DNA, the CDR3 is TGTGCCAGCAGGCCCCACGTAGATAGCGAAAGCACAGATACGCAGTATTTT. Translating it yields CASRPHVDSESTDTQYF.

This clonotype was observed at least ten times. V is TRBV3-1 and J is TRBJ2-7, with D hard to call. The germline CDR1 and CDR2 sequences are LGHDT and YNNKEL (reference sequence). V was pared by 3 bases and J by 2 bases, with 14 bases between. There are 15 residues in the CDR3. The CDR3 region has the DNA TGTGCCAGCAGCCATGATACATTGTTCCCCTACGAGCAGTACTTC. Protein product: CASSHDTLFPYEQYF.

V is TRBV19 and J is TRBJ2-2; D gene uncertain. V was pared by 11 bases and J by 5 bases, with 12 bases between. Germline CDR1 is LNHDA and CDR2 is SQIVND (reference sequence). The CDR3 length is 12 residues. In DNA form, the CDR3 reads TGTGCCGGAGAGACATGGACCGGGGAGCTGTTTTTT. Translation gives CAGETWTGELFF.